The rows below give T cell receptor beta chains drawn from one sample of a study of cytomegalovirus exposure and HLA in healthy donors. The protocol was immunoSEQ multiplex PCR, while the TCRdb copy is restricted to in-frame clones and leaves out a portion. The table records roughly 140,000 clones, 82% of them present only once. The sequencing input was PBMCs. The receptors here all came from a woman in her forties or fifties in good health and CMV-seropositive. The CDR3 runs from the conserved cysteine through the conserved F or W. A D gene is named only where the DNA matches it firmly. Clone size is stated in some rows and not others, as once, few, many or a class when expanded.

clone size,V gene,D gene,J gene,CDR3 protein,CDR3 DNA
.,TRBV18,TRBD1,TRBJ2-7,CASSPTGDEQYF,TGTGCCAGCTCACCTACAGGGGACGAGCAGTACTTC
once,TRBV10-3,TRBD2,TRBJ2-7,CATGTSGGLHYEQYF,TGTGCCACCGGGACTAGCGGGGGGCTCCACTACGAGCAGTACTTC
.,TRBV5-5,.,TRBJ1-2,CASSLRGGGISNYGYTF,TGTGCCAGCAGCTTGAGAGGAGGTGGCATCTCTAACTATGGCTACACCTTC
.,TRBV20-1,.,TRBJ2-1,CSASSYNEQFF,TGCAGTGCTAGTTCATACAATGAGCAGTTCTTC
.,TRBV5-6,.,TRBJ2-7,CASSLAGFYEQYF,TGTGCCAGCAGCTTAGCAGGGTTTTACGAGCAGTACTTC
.,TRBV11-3,TRBD1,TRBJ2-3,CASSLGQGRADTQYF,TGTGCCAGCAGCTTAGGACAGGGGAGAGCAGATACGCAGTATTTT
.,TRBV19,.,TRBJ1-2,CASSFRSSSSNYGYTF,TGTGCCAGTAGTTTTCGGAGTTCATCTTCTAACTATGGCTACACCTTC
.,TRBV6-6,TRBD2,TRBJ2-1,CASSSAGGHNEQFF,TGTGCCAGCAGCTCAGCGGGGGGGCATAATGAGCAGTTCTTC
.,TRBV7-7,.,TRBJ2-1,CASSLGLANNEQFF,TGTGCTAGCAGCTTAGGGTTAGCGAACAATGAGCAGTTCTTC
.,TRBV27,TRBD2,TRBJ2-1,CASSLSGFRLLAGNNEQFF,TGTGCCAGCAGTTTATCGGGTTTTCGGCTACTAGCGGGGAACAATGAGCAGTTCTTC
once,TRBV4-2,TRBD1,TRBJ2-7,CASSQDRQGPYEQYF,TGTGCCAGCAGCCAAGATCGACAGGGGCCGTACGAGCAGTACTTC
.,TRBV5-1,TRBD1,TRBJ1-4,CASSLMGQGAQSNEKLFF,TGCGCCAGCAGCTTGATGGGACAGGGGGCGCAAAGTAATGAAAAACTGTTTTTT
.,TRBV2,TRBD2,TRBJ2-2,CASYGTERGGGYTGELFF,TGTGCCAGCTACGGAACTGAGCGGGGGGGCGGATACACCGGGGAGCTGTTTTTT
.,TRBV19,TRBD1,TRBJ2-2,CASSIDLSRGRKSNTGELFF,TGTGCCAGTAGTATAGATCTATCGAGGGGGCGGAAATCGAACACCGGGGAGCTGTTTTTT
.,TRBV19,TRBD1,TRBJ2-2,CASTWTGRDTGELFF,TGTGCCAGTACCTGGACAGGAAGGGACACCGGGGAGCTGTTTTTT
.,TRBV12-5,TRBD2,TRBJ2-4,CASGLFGWNGAGAKNIQYF,TGTGCTAGTGGTTTGTTTGGGTGGAATGGAGCGGGGGCCAAAAACATTCAGTACTTC
.,TRBV28,TRBD1,TRBJ2-1,CASSPLGQGNNEQFF,TGTGCCAGCAGTCCCCTAGGACAGGGTAACAATGAGCAGTTCTTC
.,TRBV25-1,.,TRBJ2-7,CASRSRTAPYEQYF,TGTGCCAGCAGAAGTCGAACAGCTCCCTACGAGCAGTACTTC
.,TRBV25-1,.,TRBJ2-2,CASSRSDGKDGELFF,TGTGCCAGCAGTAGATCGGACGGGAAAGACGGGGAGCTGTTTTTT
once,TRBV7-2,TRBD2,TRBJ2-7,CASSSLAGGYYEQYF,TGTGCCAGCAGCTCGCTAGCGGGGGGCTACTACGAGCAGTACTTC
.,TRBV5-6,TRBD1,TRBJ2-7,CASSLTRGTYEQYF,TGTGCCAGCAGCTTAACCAGGGGGACCTACGAGCAGTACTTC
few,TRBV5-1,TRBD1,TRBJ1-4,CASSLARTGGEKLFF,TGCGCCAGCAGCTTGGCTCGGACAGGGGGTGAAAAACTGTTTTTT
.,TRBV5-6,.,TRBJ2-7,CASSFSDSPYEQYF,TGTGCCAGCAGCTTCTCGGACAGCCCCTACGAGCAGTACTTC
.,TRBV7-9,TRBD1,TRBJ1-3,CASSEGTGSDTIYF,TGTGCCAGCAGCGAGGGGACAGGGAGTGACACCATATATTTT
few,TRBV25-1,.,TRBJ1-1,CASSESGWNTEAFF,TGTGCCAGCAGTGAATCGGGGTGGAACACTGAAGCTTTCTTT